What follows are 28 T cell receptor beta chains derived from one specimen sequenced in a study of blood T cell repertoires in COVID-19. The assay was immunoSEQ multiplex PCR, and TCRdb's table has in-frame clones only and misses some. This table holds a few hundred thousand clones, around 87% found once. Sequences were obtained from peripheral blood. The receptors here all came from a woman in her sixties with COVID-19, enrolled during active disease.

The chain couples TRBV3-1 (or the pseudogene TRBV3-2) to TRBJ2-3; 10 nucleotides line up with TRBD2. The CDR3 has 16 amino acids. Unmatched junction bases numbered 8, after V lost 2 bases and J lost 6 bases. The germline gives CDR1 LGHDT, CDR2 YNNKEL (reference sequence). CDR3 DNA: TGTGCCAGCAGCCAATCCAGCGGGGGGGCCGGGGATACGCAGTATTTT. It specifies CASSQSSGGAGDTQYF.

In its sample, this clone was seen once. The V and J genes are TRBV10-3 and TRBJ1-2, with D perhaps matching TRBD1 (5 bases). Germline values: CDR1 ENHRY, CDR2 SYGVKD. V lost 0 bases and J 1 base, leaving 6 bases between the germline ends. The CDR3 runs to 14 residues. For the CDR3, the DNA is TGTGCCATCAGTGAGTCGGGGGGTAACTATGGCTACACCTTC. As protein: CAISESGGNYGYTF.

The V call is TRBV15, the J call TRBJ1-1, with D perhaps matching TRBD1 (6 bases). The V and J ends lost 0 bases and 6 bases respectively, with 17 bases between them. Per germline, CDR1 LNHNV and CDR2 YYDKDF (reference sequence). The CDR3 runs 16 residues. This CDR3 is CATSRDFIITGPEAFF. The CDR3 nucleotides read TGTGCCACCAGCAGAGATTTTATTATAACAGGGCCTGAAGCTTTCTTT.

The genes are TRBV19 and TRBJ2-7; D not certain. Germline assignment: CDR1 LNHDA and CDR2 SQIVND (reference sequence). V was shortened by 3 bases and J by 0 bases, with 9 bases between the two germline ends. The length of the CDR3 is 14 residues. CDR3 residues: CASSIETGSYEQYF. CDR3 nucleotides: TGTGCCAGTAGTATCGAAACGGGCTCCTACGAGCAGTACTTC.

The V call is TRBV4-2, the J call TRBJ2-3; 11 bases fit TRBD2. The CDR3 contains 20 residues. V lost 5 bases to trimming and J lost 2 bases; unmatched junction nucleotides: 18. Germline CDR1 and CDR2: LGHNA and YNFKEQ. As DNA, the CDR3 is TGTGCCAGCAGCTCCCGGGGGGCTAGCGGGGGGATATCCCACACAGATACGCAGTATTTT. This sequence encodes CASSSRGASGGISHTDTQYF.

The chain recombines TRBV11-2 with TRBJ2-1; 7 nucleotides agree with TRBD2. The trim removed 5 bases at V and 6 bases at J, leaving 13 bases unmatched. The CDR3 has 16 residues. CDR1 and CDR2 from the germline V gene are SGHAT and FQNNGV. The CDR3 region is CASSPWTRAGFNEQFF. In DNA form, the CDR3 reads TGTGCCAGCAGCCCTTGGACTAGGGCAGGGTTCAATGAGCAGTTCTTC.

This chain joins TRBV7-2 and TRBJ1-2; tentatively, D is TRBD1 (5 bases). Trimming took off 2 bases at V and 4 bases at J, with 11 bases between the two ends. The germline CDR1 and CDR2 sequences are SGHTA and FQGNSA. This CDR3 is 14 amino acids long. CDR3 amino acids: CASSLPDRGYGYTF. The CDR3 DNA is TGTGCCAGCAGCTTACCTGATAGGGGCTATGGCTACACCTTC.

V is TRBV15 and J is TRBJ1-3; D uncertain. From germline, CDR1 is LNHNV and CDR2 YYDKDF (reference sequence). The CDR3 loop spans 14 amino acids. Trimming shortened V by 5 bases and J by 2 bases, and 10 bases separated the two germline ends. The CDR3 is CATSLGTTGNTIYF. CDR3 in DNA: TGTGCCACCAGCCTAGGTACTACTGGAAACACCATATATTTT.

This clone appeared once. V is TRBV6-2 or TRBV6-3 and J is TRBJ2-2; 9 bases are shared with TRBD1. Germline V lookup: CDR1 MNHEY, CDR2 SVGEGT. J gave up 2 bases and V 5 bases, and 3 bases lay outside the gene matches. The CDR3 sequence is 15 residues long. The CDR3 protein is CASSRTGVNTGELFF. CDR3 DNA: TGTGCCAGCAGTAGGACAGGGGTAAACACCGGGGAGCTGTTTTTT.

The chain recombines TRBV19 with TRBJ1-1; D is perhaps TRBD1 (6 bases). Germline lookup yields CDR1 LNHDA and CDR2 SQIVND (reference sequence). Trimming stripped 4 bases from V and 4 bases from J, with 13 bases between. There are 14 residues in the CDR3. CDR3 sequence reads: CASSTGHLGTEAFF. The DNA for the CDR3 is TGTGCCAGTAGTACGGGACATCTCGGCACTGAAGCTTTCTTT.

The chain combines TRBV7-3 with TRBJ1-1, with TRBD1 identical over 7 bases. The germline CDR1 and CDR2 sequences are SGHTA and FQGTGA. CDR3 length: 14 amino acids. With V trimmed by 5 bases and J by 3 bases, 6 bases remained unmatched. In DNA, the CDR3 is TGTGCCAGCAGCACACAGGGGTCGGACACTGAAGCTTTCTTT. Its protein product is CASSTQGSDTEAFF.

The genes are TRBV7-2 and TRBJ1-2; a weak D match, TRBD1 (5 bases). This CDR3 is built from 13 residues. The germline V and J ends were trimmed by 5 bases and 1 base, with 8 bases remaining between them. Germline V gene data show CDR1 as SGHTA and CDR2 as FQGNSA. This CDR3 reads CASSPGVNYGYTF. The DNA for the CDR3 is TGTGCCAGCAGCCCGGGGGTTAACTATGGCTACACCTTC.

V is TRBV15 and J is TRBJ2-2; 7 bases are shared with TRBD1. In germline, CDR1 is LNHNV, CDR2 YYDKDF (reference sequence). The V segment lost 0 bases and the J segment 1 base; nucleotides outside the gene matches: 5. The CDR3 contains 17 residues. CDR3 DNA: TGTGCCACCAGCAGAGATAGTTGGACAGGGAACACCGGGGAGCTGTTTTTT. Protein: CATSRDSWTGNTGELFF.

The count of this clone is one. This chain's CDR3 is CASSAGGARLFF. In DNA form, the CDR3 reads TGTGCCAGCTCCGCCGGGGGAGCAAGACTGTTTTTT. This chain joins TRBV18 and TRBJ1-4, with a tentative D call TRBD1 (5 bases). The CDR3 loop spans 12 amino acids. Germline CDR1 KGHSH, CDR2 LQKENI. Trimming took 6 bases from V and 13 from J, leaving 15 bases between them.

CDR3 nucleotide sequence: TGTGCCAGCAGCTTGGAGGGAGTTTCCCCCCTCCACTTT. Amino acid sequence: CASSLEGVSPLHF. This chain joins TRBV5-6 and TRBJ1-6, with unresolved D. Deletions cut 0 bases from V and 13 bases from J, with 11 bases between. Per the germline V gene, CDR1 is SGHDT and CDR2 is YYEEEE. This CDR3 region has 13 residues.

This clone was observed a few times. The V and J genes are TRBV5-4 and TRBJ2-2; TRBD1 might be the D (5 bases). Germline V lookup: CDR1 SGHNT, CDR2 YYREEE (reference sequence). CDR3 length equals 16 residues. V lost 4 bases to trimming and J lost 1 base, with 14 bases between them. Here the CDR3 reads CASSPGQGQNTGELFF. CDR3 bases: TGTGCCAGCAGCCCCGGCCAGGGTCAGAACACCGGGGAGCTGTTTTTT.

The chain employs TRBV4-3 and TRBJ1-1; no reliable D call. Trimming removed 1 base from V and 0 bases from J, with 6 bases in between. The germline gives CDR1 LGHNA, CDR2 YSLEER. The CDR3 has 14 amino acids. CDR3: CASSQVGMNTEAFF. CDR3 coding DNA: TGCGCCAGCAGCCAAGTCGGGATGAACACTGAAGCTTTCTTT.

The genes are TRBV19 and TRBJ2-3, with D possibly TRBD2 on 6 matching bases. The CDR3 consists of 16 residues. V was clipped by 7 bases and J by 6 bases, with 23 bases between them. Germline V lookup: CDR1 LNHDA, CDR2 SQIVND (reference sequence). The CDR3 bases are TGTGCCAGTACTACGGGGGTAGCCCGGGAGTATGATACGCAGTATTTT. Translated, it gives CASTTGVAREYDTQYF. Filled out from reference TRBV19 and TRBJ2-3, the complete variable domain reads DGGITQSPKYLFRKEGQNVTLSCEQNLNHDAMYWYRQDPGQGLRLIYYSQIVNDFQKGDIAEGYSVSREKKESFPLTVTSAQKNPTAFYLCASTTGVAREYDTQYFGPGTRLTVL.

As to this clone: The same CDR3 arises from other DNA sequences in this sample as well. The chain couples TRBV3-1 (or the pseudogene TRBV3-2) to TRBJ1-5; perhaps TRBD1 as D (5 bases). V was shortened by 2 bases and J by 4 bases, with 6 bases between the two germline ends. CDR1 and CDR2 from the germline V gene are LGHDT and YNNKEL (reference sequence). The CDR3 spans 13 residues. For the CDR3, the DNA is TGTGCCAGCAGCCAATCAGGGAATCAGCCCCAGCATTTT. Translating gives CASSQSGNQPQHF.

This clone was counted between two and nine times. The rearrangement uses TRBV5-4 and TRBJ2-7, with D possibly being TRBD2 (5 bases). V was clipped by 5 bases and J by 6 bases, with 18 bases between them. Looked up from germline, CDR1 is SGHNT and CDR2 is YYREEE (reference sequence). The CDR3 is 14 amino acids. The CDR3 DNA follows: TGTGCCAGCAGGGAGGCAAGACCTCCGACCGAGCAGTACTTC. Its translation: CASREARPPTEQYF.

This chain connects TRBV7-9 to TRBJ1-4, with TRBD1 matching 7 bases. Trimming removed 5 bases from V and 4 bases from J; junction bases left unmatched: 4. This CDR3 comprises 14 residues. From germline, CDR1 is SEHNR and CDR2 FQNEAQ (reference sequence). Here the CDR3 reads CASSQTGFNEKLFF. CDR3 bases: TGTGCCAGCAGCCAGACAGGGTTTAATGAAAAACTGTTTTTT.

V gene TRBV4-2 combines with J gene TRBJ1-4, with 7 bases identical to TRBD1. The germline V gene has CDR1 LGHNA and CDR2 YNFKEQ. The CDR3 contains 14 residues. Trimming took 3 bases from V and 7 from J; bases not matched to a gene: 5. The CDR3 reads CASSQAGGSEKLFF. The CDR3 coding sequence is TGTGCCAGCAGCCAGGCAGGGGGTAGTGAAAAACTGTTTTTT.

The CDR3 here is CASSIKDNSNQPQHF. Here the CDR3 DNA reads TGTGCCAGTAGTATCAAAGACAATAGCAATCAGCCCCAGCATTTT. The V call is TRBV19, the J call TRBJ1-5; D is ambiguous. The CDR3 totals 15 residues. Trimming took off 3 bases at V and 0 bases at J, with 9 bases between the two ends. Germline V lookup: CDR1 LNHDA, CDR2 SQIVND (reference sequence).

Details on this clone: The sample has other DNA sequences that encode this CDR3 too. V and J are TRBV5-5 and TRBJ2-7; 8 bases agree with TRBD1. The CDR3 length is 14 residues. V dropped 2 bases and J dropped 4; count of bases not matched to a gene: 5. CDR1 is SGHKS and CDR2 is YYEKEE in the germline V gene (reference sequence). The CDR3 coding sequence is TGTGCCAGCAGCTTAGGGCAGGGGGCATACGAGCAGTACTTC. Encoded protein: CASSLGQGAYEQYF.

This rearrangement joins TRBV12-5 to TRBJ2-7, with TRBD1 identical over 12 bases. The J segment lost 4 bases and the V segment lost 6 bases, leaving 13 bases of the junction unmatched. The CDR3 runs to 17 residues. Germline V lookup: CDR1 LGHNT, CDR2 FRNRAP. The CDR3 loop is CASGSQTGTGGDYEQYF. The CDR3 nucleotides are TGTGCTAGTGGCTCTCAGACCGGGACAGGGGGCGATTACGAGCAGTACTTC.

The chain joins TRBV13 to TRBJ2-1; perhaps TRBD1 as D (6 bases). The CDR3 totals 14 residues. Germline V gene lookup returns CDR1 PRHDT and CDR2 FYEKMQ (reference sequence). V lost 4 bases and J lost 1, with 8 bases in between. In nucleotides, the CDR3 is TGTGCCAGCAGCTCCGGACAGTCCTACAATGAGCAGTTCTTC. Translating gives CASSSGQSYNEQFF.

This clone was observed once. The CDR3 sequence: CASADRGYGYTF. CDR3 nucleotides: TGCGCCAGCGCGGACAGGGGATATGGCTACACCTTC. This chain joins TRBV5-1 and TRBJ1-2; 9 bases agree with TRBD1. Trimming at V came to 7 bases and at J to 5 bases, leaving 3 bases not matched to a gene. From germline, CDR1 is SGHRS and CDR2 YFSETQ. The CDR3 loop spans 12 amino acids.

Only one count was recorded for this clone. The V and J genes are TRBV4-3 and TRBJ2-3; maybe TRBD2 (6 bases). In germline, CDR1 is LGHNA, CDR2 YSLEER. The CDR3 has 13 residues. Trimming took off 4 bases at V and 6 bases at J, with 11 bases between the two ends. This CDR3 reads CASSPQAGDTQYF. The CDR3 DNA reads TGCGCCAGCAGCCCGCAGGCGGGGGATACGCAGTATTTT.